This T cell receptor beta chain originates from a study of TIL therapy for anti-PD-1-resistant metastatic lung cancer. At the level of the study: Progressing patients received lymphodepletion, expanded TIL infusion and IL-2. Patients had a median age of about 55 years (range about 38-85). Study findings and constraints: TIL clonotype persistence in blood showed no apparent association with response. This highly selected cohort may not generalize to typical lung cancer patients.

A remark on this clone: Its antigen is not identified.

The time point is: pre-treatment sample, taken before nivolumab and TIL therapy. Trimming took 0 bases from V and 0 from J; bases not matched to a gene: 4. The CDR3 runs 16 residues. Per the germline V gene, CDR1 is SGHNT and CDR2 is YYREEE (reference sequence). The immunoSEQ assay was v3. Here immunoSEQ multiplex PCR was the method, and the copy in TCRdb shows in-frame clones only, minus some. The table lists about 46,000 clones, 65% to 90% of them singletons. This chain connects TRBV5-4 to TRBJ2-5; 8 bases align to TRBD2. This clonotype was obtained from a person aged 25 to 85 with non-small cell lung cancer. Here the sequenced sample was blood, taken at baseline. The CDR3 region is CASSLGLAGNQETQYF. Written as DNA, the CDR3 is TGTGCCAGCAGCTTGGGGTTAGCGGGAAACCAAGAGACCCAGTACTTC.